The 30 T cell receptor beta chains given below trace back to one sample, sequenced in a study of shared clonotypes between healthy human individuals. The assay was immunoSEQ multiplex PCR, and TCRdb's table has in-frame clones only and misses some. The sample consists of more than 550,000 clones, roughly 91% of them appearing once. The sample consisted of memory CD8+ T cells from PBMCs. Subset indicated: CD45RO+ cells pooled with CCR7-negative TemRA cells. The source is a man between 18 and 35 years old in good health. Some clones in this sample may be carry-over from other donors' samples.

CDR3 protein: CASSGGLERYNEQFF. The CDR3 DNA reads TGTGCCAGCAGTGGGGGACTGGAGAGATACAATGAGCAGTTCTTC. The rearrangement uses TRBV28 and TRBJ2-1; a possible D gene is TRBD2 (6 bases). CDR1 and CDR2 from the germline V gene are MDHEN and SYDVKM. Trimming took 5 bases from V and 4 from J, leaving 15 bases between them. This CDR3 spans 15 amino acids.

Of note for this clone: In the same sample, other DNA sequences code for this CDR3. The chain uses TRBV7-9 and TRBJ2-7; D remains unclear. Germline-derived CDR1 and CDR2 are SEHNR and FQNEAQ (reference sequence). This CDR3 comprises 12 residues. Trimming took 5 bases from V and 3 from J, leaving 8 bases between them. Here the CDR3 reads CASSAGLYEQYF. In DNA form, the CDR3 reads TGTGCCAGCAGCGCCGGGCTCTACGAGCAGTACTTC.

Concerning this clone itself: An end of the junction differs from the germline gene, which may be a read error. The chain has TRBV9 and TRBJ2-7; TRBD2 might be the D (7 bases). The CDR3 has 14 residues. CDR1 and CDR2 from the germline V gene are SGDLS and YYNGEE. DNA for the CDR3: TGTGCCCGCAGCGGCGGAGGGGGGGGCTACGAGCAGTACTTC. Translation: CARSGGGGGYEQYF. Full variable domain (missing parts from reference TRBV9 and TRBJ2-7): DSGVTQTPKHLITATGQRVTLRCSPRSGDLSVYWYQQSLDQGLQFLIQYYNGEERAKGNILERFSAQQFPDLHSELNLSSLELGDSALYFCARSGGGGGYEQYFGPGTRLTVT.

The chain recombines TRBV5-4 with TRBJ2-7; D not resolved. Per germline, CDR1 SGHNT and CDR2 YYREEE (reference sequence). The germline V and J ends were trimmed by 3 bases and 4 bases, with 14 bases remaining between them. This CDR3 has 14 residues. CDR3 DNA sequence: TGTGCCAGCAGCTCGACCCTTTTTGGTTACGAGCAGTACTTC. Its translation: CASSSTLFGYEQYF.

The gene calls are TRBV27 and TRBJ2-4, with D perhaps matching TRBD2 (6 bases). This CDR3 is 14 amino acids long. Germline CDR1 and CDR2: MNHEY and SMNVEV (reference sequence). V shed 6 bases and J shed 6 bases, with 15 bases lying between them. CDR3 loop: CASSSLWDSNIQYF. The CDR3 nucleotides read TGTGCCAGCAGCTCCCTGTGGGACTCAAACATTCAGTACTTC.

This clone appeared once. The V call is TRBV19, the J call TRBJ2-1, with a tentative D call TRBD1 (5 bases). The CDR3 has 13 residues. The V end lost 10 bases, the J end lost 3 bases, and 13 bases lay between the germline ends. Germline V CDR1 and CDR2: LNHDA, SQIVND (reference sequence). The CDR3 sequence is CATRALDYNEQFF. CDR3 sequence (DNA): TGTGCCACCAGGGCCCTCGACTACAATGAGCAGTTCTTC.

J is TRBJ2-1 and V is TRBV9; 9 bases map to TRBD1. V shed 5 bases, J shed 5 bases, and the junction held 5 bases outside the gene matches. The CDR3 is 14 amino acids. Germline CDR1 reads SGDLS; CDR2 reads YYNGEE. The CDR3 DNA reads as TGTGCCAGCAGTTACAGGGGGCTTAACAATGAGCAGTTCTTC. This gives the protein CASSYRGLNNEQFF. The variable domain in full, completed from reference TRBV9 and TRBJ2-1, reads DSGVTQTPKHLITATGQRVTLRCSPRSGDLSVYWYQQSLDQGLQFLIQYYNGEERAKGNILERFSAQQFPDLHSELNLSSLELGDSALYFCASSYRGLNNEQFFGPGTRLTVL.

This clone occurred many times. The chain uses TRBV27 and TRBJ2-2; D possibly uses TRBD1 or TRBD2 (6 bases each). Per germline, CDR1 MNHEY and CDR2 SMNVEV (reference sequence). There are 16 residues in the CDR3. Trimming removed 2 bases at V and 5 bases at J, with 15 bases between. DNA for the CDR3: TGTGCCAGCAGTTTACTCGGGGGCGCCCTAACCGGGGAGCTGTTTTTT. Amino acids: CASSLLGGALTGELFF.

The rearrangement links TRBV27 to TRBJ2-3; perhaps TRBD1 as D (5 bases). V dropped 6 bases and J dropped 2 bases, with 18 bases sitting between them. The CDR3 contains 16 residues. Germline CDR1 reads MNHEY; CDR2 reads SMNVEV (reference sequence). The CDR3 bases are TGTGCCAGCAGCGAAATCCGACAGATTAACACAGATACGCAGTATTTT. Residues: CASSEIRQINTDTQYF.

This clone appeared once. This chain links TRBV5-1 with TRBJ1-2; 8 positions agree with TRBD1. J was trimmed by 1 base and V by 3 bases; bases with no gene match: 8. Germline V gene data show CDR1 as SGHRS and CDR2 as YFSETQ. This CDR3 is 16 amino acids long. CDR3 DNA sequence: TGCGCCAGCAGCTGGAACAGGGGGGGCAATAACTATGGCTACACCTTC. This encodes CASSWNRGGNNYGYTF.

In this sample, this clone turned up once. An end of the junction differs from the germline gene, which may be a read error. CDR3 amino acids: CVSSLWASFPALKTQYF. The CDR3 DNA reads TGTGTCAGCAGTTTATGGGCTAGCTTTCCCGCTTTAAAGACCCAGTACTTC. The V gene is TRBV28, the J gene TRBJ2-5, with D perhaps matching TRBD2 (5 bases). Germline loops: CDR1 MDHEN, CDR2 SYDVKM. CDR3 length equals 17 residues.

This clone was picked up one time. The rearrangement joins TRBV2 to TRBJ2-2, with a tentative D call TRBD1 (5 bases). CDR3 length: 18 residues. Germline V gene data show CDR1 as SNHLY and CDR2 as FYNNEI. Trimming took 2 bases from V and 1 from J, leaving 17 bases between them. The CDR3 is CASSERLAGPLNTGELFF. CDR3 coding DNA: TGTGCCAGCAGTGAACGGTTGGCAGGGCCCCTGAACACCGGGGAGCTGTTTTTT.

The genes are TRBV9 and TRBJ2-3; 8 bases fit TRBD2. J gave up 4 bases and V 0 bases, and 7 bases lay outside the gene matches. CDR3 length: 16 residues. Germline-derived CDR1 and CDR2 are SGDLS and YYNGEE. This CDR3 is CASSVVGREAADTQYF. DNA of the CDR3: TGTGCCAGCAGCGTAGTCGGGCGGGAGGCGGCAGATACGCAGTATTTT.

This chain uses TRBV21-1 with TRBJ2-7; the table's D call of TRBD2 was not tested on the DNA. TRBV21-1 is noted as a pseudogene. The CDR3 spans 20 residues. The CDR3 protein is CASSKDDRGSPSGSFNEQYF. Here the CDR3 DNA reads TGTGCCAGCAGCAAAGACGACAGGGGGAGCCCTAGCGGGAGTTTCAACGAGCAGTACTTC.

The CDR3 bases are TGTGCCAGCAGACCGACAGACAATAACTATGGCTACACCTTC. Its translation: CASRPTDNNYGYTF. The chain carries TRBV7-9 and TRBJ1-2; D is possibly TRBD1 (5 bases). Germline V gene data show CDR1 as SEHNR and CDR2 as FQNEAQ (reference sequence). The V gene lost 6 bases and the J gene lost 1 base, with 12 bases spanning the gap. The CDR3 runs 14 residues. The variable domain in full, with the rest retrieved from reference TRBV7-9 and TRBJ1-2, is DTGVSQNPRHKITKRGQNVTFRCDPISEHNRLYWYRQTLGQGPEFLTYFQNEAQLEKSRLLSDRFSAERPKGSFSTLEIQRTEQGDSAMYLCASRPTDNNYGYTFGSGTRLTVV.

This clone appeared a single time. J is TRBJ2-1 and V is TRBV27, with no clear D. Trimming stripped 2 bases from V and 2 bases from J, with 10 bases between. CDR1 is MNHEY, CDR2 SMNVEV, per germline (reference sequence). The CDR3 loop spans 15 amino acids. CDR3 sequence: CASSLDASPYNEQFF. The DNA for the CDR3 is TGTGCCAGCAGTTTAGATGCTAGTCCCTACAATGAGCAGTTCTTC.

This clone was detected only once. The rearrangement uses TRBV7-2 and TRBJ1-2; possible D gene TRBD1, 5 bases. This CDR3 region has 14 residues. Germline CDR1 SGHTA, CDR2 FQGNSA. Trimming took off 5 bases at V and 2 bases at J, with 12 bases between the two ends. The CDR3 DNA sequence: TGTGCCAGCAGCCCCCGGGGCCCCAACTATGGCTACACCTTC. Protein product: CASSPRGPNYGYTF.

The CDR3 is CASSQGRGQETQYF. CDR3 nucleotide sequence: TGTGCCAGCAGTCAAGGACGGGGCCAAGAGACCCAGTACTTC. The chain couples TRBV27 to TRBJ2-5; tentatively, D is TRBD2 (5 bases). This CDR3 has 14 amino acids. Trimming removed 5 bases from V and 1 base from J, with 11 bases in between. Germline CDR1 MNHEY, CDR2 SMNVEV (reference sequence).

The genes are TRBV10-1 and TRBJ2-1, with a tentative D call TRBD2 (5 bases). CDR1 WNHNN and CDR2 SYGVQD come from the germline V gene (reference sequence). The CDR3 is 16 residues long. V lost 0 bases, J lost 3 bases, and 12 bases lay in between. The CDR3 nucleotides are TGCGCCAGCAGTGAGTCAATGGACTTAAGCTACAATGAGCAGTTCTTC. Its protein is CASSESMDLSYNEQFF.

The chain links TRBV7-8 to TRBJ1-5; D might be TRBD1 (5 bases). This CDR3 spans 15 amino acids. Trimming shortened V by 2 bases and J by 4 bases, and 12 bases separated the two germline ends. In germline, CDR1 is SGHVS, CDR2 FQNEAQ. CDR3 loop: CASSLTGQKNQPQHF. CDR3 in DNA: TGTGCCAGCAGCTTAACGGGGCAGAAGAATCAGCCCCAGCATTTT.

The rearrangement links TRBV9 to TRBJ1-1, with D maybe TRBD1 (6 bases). V was clipped by 2 bases and J by 7 bases, with 12 bases between them. This CDR3 spans 13 amino acids. The germline V gene has CDR1 SGDLS and CDR2 YYNGEE. The CDR3 nucleotides read TGTGCCAGCAGCGTGACGGGGGGCGGTGAAGCTTTCTTT. Its translation: CASSVTGGGEAFF.

CDR3 sequence reads: CASSPPTIRLYNEQFF. The CDR3 DNA follows: TGTGCCAGCAGCCCTCCGACTATCCGACTCTACAATGAGCAGTTCTTC. The rearrangement links TRBV7-9 to TRBJ2-1; weak D call: TRBD2 (5 bases). Between the trimmed V and J ends, which lost 5 bases and 3 bases, there was a span of 17 bases. Germline V lookup: CDR1 SEHNR, CDR2 FQNEAQ (reference sequence). The CDR3 has 16 residues.

This clone was observed a single time. The gene calls are TRBV7-9 and TRBJ2-1, with D maybe TRBD2 (6 bases). V lost 2 bases to trimming and J lost 2 bases, with 10 bases between them. CDR3 length: 15 residues. Germline-derived CDR1 and CDR2 are SEHNR and FQNEAQ (reference sequence). CDR3 coding DNA: TGTGCCAGCAGCTTAATTACGGGAGCCTACAATGAGCAGTTCTTC. Its translation: CASSLITGAYNEQFF.

With respect to this clone: Other nucleotide sequences in the sample specify the same CDR3. The rearrangement links TRBV10-2 to TRBJ2-7; tentatively, D is TRBD2 (5 bases). CDR1 WSHSY and CDR2 SAAADI come from the germline V gene. This CDR3 region has 13 residues. V lost 0 bases and J 4 bases, leaving 7 bases between the germline ends. CDR3 DNA: TGCGCCAGCAGTGAGTCGAGAGGGTACGAGCAGTACTTC. Translating it yields CASSESRGYEQYF.

There are a few counts of this clone. The J gene is TRBJ1-2, the V gene TRBV4-1; no definite D call. V was shortened by 5 bases and J by 2 bases, with 9 bases between the two germline ends. The CDR3 covers 13 residues. The germline V gene encodes CDR1 MGHRA and CDR2 YSYEKL. This chain's CDR3 is CASSKDTNYGYTF. The DNA for the CDR3 is TGCGCCAGCAGCAAGGATACGAACTATGGCTACACCTTC.

The chain links TRBV27 to TRBJ2-1, with 8 bases matching TRBD2. V lost 3 bases, J lost 7 bases, and 8 bases stayed unmatched. The germline V gene has CDR1 MNHEY and CDR2 SMNVEV (reference sequence). CDR3 size: 15 residues. CDR3 protein: CASSLSGRVFNEQFF. DNA of the CDR3: TGTGCCAGCAGTTTGTCCGGGAGGGTTTTTAATGAGCAGTTCTTC.

The J gene is TRBJ1-1, the V gene TRBV4-2; D ambiguous. The CDR3 is 15 residues long. V was cut by 0 bases and J by 7 bases, with 15 bases left in between. Per the germline V gene, CDR1 is LGHNA and CDR2 is YNFKEQ. The chain's CDR3 is CASSQDLGSVDEAFF. For the CDR3, the DNA is TGTGCCAGCAGCCAAGATCTCGGGTCTGTAGATGAAGCTTTCTTT.

The chain joins TRBV10-2 to TRBJ2-6, with D possibly TRBD1 on 5 matching bases. This CDR3 is built from 15 residues. Trimming stripped 6 bases from V and 0 bases from J, with 9 bases between. Germline loops: CDR1 WSHSY, CDR2 SAAADI. The CDR3 nucleotides read TGCGCCAGCAGGGGGCTTAGCTCTGGGGCCAACGTCCTGACTTTC. Protein product: CASRGLSSGANVLTF.

This chain uses TRBV7-9 with TRBJ2-1; D is possibly TRBD2 (5 bases). Germline V gene lookup returns CDR1 SEHNR and CDR2 FQNEAQ (reference sequence). V shed 5 bases and J shed 0 bases, with 11 bases lying between them. The CDR3 contains 15 residues. The CDR3 DNA sequence: TGTGCCAGCAGCGGCGCGGGTTACTCCTACAATGAGCAGTTCTTC. This translates into CASSGAGYSYNEQFF.

The chain uses TRBV7-6 and TRBJ1-1; D gene uncertain. The ends were cut back, 5 bases at V and 6 bases at J, with 7 bases in the middle. There are 11 residues in the CDR3. The germline gives CDR1 SGHVS, CDR2 FNYEAQ. The CDR3 sequence is CASSPGPEAFF. DNA of the CDR3: TGTGCCAGCAGCCCCGGCCCTGAAGCTTTCTTT.